Shown below are 14 T cell receptor beta chains from a single sample sequenced in a study of control samples from healthy donors and cancer patients (dated by TCRdb to between 2020 and 2021). Libraries were built with the immunoSEQ multiplex PCR assay. Sourced from immuneACCESS, this table was stored by TCRdb with only in-frame sequences that have V and J called. A share of the clones is absent; for the studies checked, an unresolved V gene accounts for under half, and the remainder has no known explanation. This sample holds approximately 130,000 clones; 89% were observed only once. About 40% of the sample rests with the top ten. Sequences were obtained from blood. The receptors here all came from a man aged 45-65 years in good health.

The chain's CDR3 is CASSFARVRAHEKLFF. For the CDR3, the DNA is TGTGCCAGCAGCTTCGCCCGGGTGAGGGCTCATGAAAAACTGTTTTTT. This rearrangement joins TRBV7-8 to TRBJ1-4, with D unclear. Germline CDR1 reads SGHVS; CDR2 reads FQNEAQ. This CDR3 has 16 residues. Trimming removed 3 bases at V and 6 bases at J, with 17 bases between.

Worth noting for this clone: Other DNA sequences within the sample encode an identical CDR3. The chain carries TRBV11-2 and TRBJ1-1, with 9 bases aligning to TRBD1. Per the germline V gene, CDR1 is SGHAT and CDR2 is FQNNGV. There are 14 residues in the CDR3. Trimming at V came to 6 bases and at J to 0 bases, leaving 2 bases not matched to a gene. In nucleotides, the CDR3 is TGTGCCAGCAGTCGGGACAGGGTGAACACTGAAGCTTTCTTT. Its protein is CASSRDRVNTEAFF.

The chain has TRBV27 and TRBJ2-7, with TRBD1 identical over 10 bases. CDR1 and CDR2 from the germline V gene are MNHEY and SMNVEV (reference sequence). After removal of 5 bases from V and 4 bases from J, the junction contained 2 bases not matched to a gene. There are 13 residues in the CDR3. CDR3 amino acids: CASSRTGGYEQYF. The CDR3 coding sequence is TGTGCCAGCAGTCGGACAGGGGGTTACGAGCAGTACTTC.

The J gene is TRBJ2-7, the V gene TRBV7-2; D could derive from TRBD1 or TRBD2 (5 bases each). The CDR3 length is 14 residues. V was shortened by 2 bases and J by 2 bases, with 10 bases between the two germline ends. Germline CDR1 and CDR2: SGHTA and FQGNSA. The CDR3 DNA is TGTGCCAGCAGCTTATACGGGACGACCTACGAGCAGTACTTC. Translating gives CASSLYGTTYEQYF.

The rearrangement joins TRBV6-4 to TRBJ2-2, with D possibly matching TRBD2 (6 bases). The germline gives CDR1 MRHNA, CDR2 SNTAGT. V lost 5 bases, J lost 0 bases, and 7 bases lay in between. The CDR3 sequence is 14 residues long. Here the CDR3 reads CASSTSPNTGELFF. The CDR3 coding sequence is TGTGCCAGCAGTACTAGCCCGAACACCGGGGAGCTGTTTTTT.

The chain couples TRBV7-6 to TRBJ2-5; D is perhaps TRBD2 (6 bases). From germline, CDR1 is SGHVS and CDR2 FNYEAQ. The CDR3 covers 18 residues. Deletions cut 2 bases from V and 3 bases from J, with 22 bases between. CDR3 nucleotide sequence: TGTGCCAGCAGCTTACTCCCGGGGAGGTATGGAGGTGAAGAGACCCAGTACTTC. Encoded protein: CASSLLPGRYGGEETQYF.

The chain couples TRBV15 to TRBJ1-1; 9 bases are a match to TRBD1. Per germline, CDR1 LNHNV and CDR2 YYDKDF (reference sequence). The trim removed 0 bases at V and 4 bases at J, leaving 15 bases unmatched. This CDR3 spans 19 amino acids. The DNA for the CDR3 is TGTGCCACCAGCAGAGATGCCCCACTACTACAGGGGGCAGGCACTGAAGCTTTCTTT. Protein product: CATSRDAPLLQGAGTEAFF.

As to this clone: This sequence may be a read error, since a much larger clone differs from it by one base. The rearrangement uses TRBV27 and TRBJ1-2; unclear D gene. The CDR3 totals 13 residues. Germline V lookup: CDR1 MNHEY, CDR2 SMNVEV (reference sequence). Trimming removed 2 bases from V and 1 base from J, with 5 bases in between. Here the CDR3 reads CASSLGINYGYTF. Written as DNA, the CDR3 is TGTGCCAGCAGTTTAGGGATTAACTATGGCTACACCTTC.

The chain couples TRBV9 to TRBJ2-1; D is unclear. The germline CDR1 and CDR2 sequences are SGDLS and YYNGEE. The CDR3 contains 14 residues. Trimming pared 0 bases from V and 0 bases from J, leaving 4 bases between. CDR3 nucleotide sequence: TGTGCCAGCAGCGTAGGGGGCTCCTACAATGAGCAGTTCTTC. It encodes CASSVGGSYNEQFF.

This CDR3 reads CAWSKDRYQETQYF. Written as DNA, the CDR3 is TGTGCCTGGAGTAAGGACAGATACCAAGAGACCCAGTACTTC. The V gene is TRBV30, the J gene TRBJ2-5; D is perhaps TRBD1 (6 bases). Germline V gene sequence: CDR1 GTSNPN, CDR2 SVGIG (reference sequence). V was pared by 2 bases and J by 0 bases, with 10 bases between. CDR3 size: 14 residues.

This chain uses TRBV5-6 with TRBJ2-5, with a tentative D call TRBD1 (5 bases). Trimming pared 0 bases from V and 2 bases from J, leaving 14 bases between. The CDR3 covers 16 residues. Germline V gives CDR1 SGHDT, CDR2 YYEEEE. CDR3 nucleotides: TGTGCCAGCAGCTTGGGGGGCAGGGTACTTCAAGAGACCCAGTACTTC. Amino acids: CASSLGGRVLQETQYF.

This chain joins TRBV30 and TRBJ2-5, with D perhaps given as TRBD1 or TRBD2 (5 bases each). Germline V gene lookup returns CDR1 GTSNPN and CDR2 SVGIG (reference sequence). This CDR3 has 13 residues. The V gene lost 1 base and the J gene lost 4 bases, with 10 bases spanning the gap. The CDR3 protein is CAWSGGPGETQYF. The CDR3 nucleotides read TGTGCCTGGAGTGGGGGACCGGGAGAGACCCAGTACTTC.

The rearrangement links TRBV5-6 to TRBJ2-1, with a weak D call TRBD1 (5 bases). The V end lost 4 bases, the J end lost 10 bases, and 24 bases lay between the germline ends. The germline V gene encodes CDR1 SGHDT and CDR2 YYEEEE. The CDR3 consists of 16 residues. The CDR3 DNA reads as TGTGCCAGCAGCCCCCCGGTAGGCAGGGTAATAGGAGAGCAGTTCTTC. Encoded protein: CASSPPVGRVIGEQFF.

The V call is TRBV6-2 or TRBV6-3, the J call TRBJ2-3, with D perhaps matching TRBD1 or TRBD2 (6 bases each). V dropped 5 bases and J dropped 5 bases, with 20 bases sitting between them. This CDR3 has 16 residues. From germline, CDR1 is MNHEY and CDR2 SVGEGT. The CDR3: CASSLRLGGSEDTQYF. CDR3 bases: TGTGCCAGCAGTCTCCGACTAGGGGGTTCGGAAGATACGCAGTATTTT.